This entry features one T cell receptor (beta chain) sequence. Its antigen is currently unknown. This sample stems from a study of cytomegalovirus exposure and HLA in healthy donors. Study findings and constraints: Investigators reported over 150 TCR beta chains as tied to cytomegalovirus. The availability of immune exposure information extended only to CMV serostatus. A later analysis linked a missense DCLRE1C variant to TCR beta V- and J-gene trimming. Among TCR beta chains of equal frequency, HLA-associated ones were more clonally expanded in a later analysis.

PCR employed 60 Vbeta and 13 Jbeta primers. Method: immunoSEQ multiplex PCR; TCRdb's copy keeps in-frame clones and lacks some. The sample lists under 200,000 clones; approximately 85% were seen once. The CDR3 is 15 amino acids. Germline CDR1 is MGHRA and CDR2 is YSYEKL. Trimming shortened V by 1 base and J by 1 base, and 10 bases separated the two germline ends. The V call is TRBV4-1, the J call TRBJ1-1; a weak D match, TRBD1 (5 bases). Sequencing input: PBMCs. The source of this sequence is a man younger than 35 in good health and CMV-seropositive. CDR3: CASSQAQTGNTEAFF. CDR3 DNA: TGCGCCAGCAGCCAAGCTCAAACAGGGAACACTGAAGCTTTCTTT.